This T cell receptor beta chain originates from a study of blood T cells in healthy people across ages. Study-wide results and limits: In these data, TCR beta diversity tracked strongly with naive T cell percentage. PBMCs went unsorted, and a conclusive naive versus antigen-experienced comparison was therefore prevented.

Primed by a sample-barcoded 5' primer and a J-beta primer mix, a second PCR proceeded for about 6 to 12 cycles. Sequencing recovered at least 2.5 million CDR3-containing paired-end reads from each sample. TCRdb re-analysed the 5' RACE reads in MiXCR, keeping a single row per CDR3 protein. The table has 550,000 to 600,000 distinct CDR3 sequences, roughly 48% seen once. This clonotype came up a few times. Antigen specificity is unknown. The V gene lost 3 bases and the J gene lost 0 bases, with 6 bases spanning the gap. In germline, CDR1 is SGHTA, CDR2 FQGNSA. The CDR3 contains 14 residues. Sequenced sample: blood. The source is an elderly man in good health. The V call is TRBV7-2, the J call TRBJ2-4; possibly TRBD1 for D (5 bases). The DNA of the CDR3 is TGTGCCAGCAGCTTCAGGGAAGCCAAAAACATTCAGTACTTC. It is translated as CASSFREAKNIQYF.